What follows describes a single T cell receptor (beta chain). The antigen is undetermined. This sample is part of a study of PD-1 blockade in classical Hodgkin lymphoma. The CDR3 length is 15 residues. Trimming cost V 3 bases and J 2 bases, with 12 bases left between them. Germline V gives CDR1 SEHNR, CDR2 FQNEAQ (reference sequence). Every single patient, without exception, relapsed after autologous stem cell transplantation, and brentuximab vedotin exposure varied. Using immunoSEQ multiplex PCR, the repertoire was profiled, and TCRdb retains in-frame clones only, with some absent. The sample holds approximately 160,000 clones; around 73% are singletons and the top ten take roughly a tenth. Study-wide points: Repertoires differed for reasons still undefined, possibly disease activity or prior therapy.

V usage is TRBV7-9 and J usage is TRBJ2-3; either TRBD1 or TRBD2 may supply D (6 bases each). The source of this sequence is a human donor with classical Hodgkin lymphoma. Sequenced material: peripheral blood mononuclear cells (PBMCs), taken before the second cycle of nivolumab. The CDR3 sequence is CASSFRGGPTDTQYF. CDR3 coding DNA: TGTGCCAGCAGCTTCAGGGGAGGCCCCACAGATACGCAGTATTTT.